This TCR beta chain was identified during a study of PD-1 blockade in classical Hodgkin lymphoma. Study context: Patients were administered nivolumab (3 mg/kg intravenously) every 2 weeks. The study, taken as a whole, reports: Significantly greater TCR diversity emerged by C4D1 in CD4+ cells but not CD8+ cells. Patients excluded were those beginning nivolumab under 1 year after ASCT. Lower baseline TCR diversity was reported for newly diagnosed patients than for healthy donors.

Every patient relapsed after autologous stem cell transplantation, and brentuximab vedotin exposure varied. Researchers report purifying CD4+ T cells from thawed PBMCs by magnetic negative selection. This clone was counted a few times. Its specificity is unknown. The germline CDR1 and CDR2 sequences are MGHDK and SYGVNS. The V end was cut by 1 base, the J end by 8 bases, with 8 bases between. The CDR3 runs 12 residues. Some clones are missing from TCRdb's copy, which holds only in-frame ones; the method was immunoSEQ multiplex PCR. The sample consists of thousands of clones, about 74% of them appearing once.

This TCR was sampled from a human donor with classical Hodgkin lymphoma. V gene TRBV25-1 combines with J gene TRBJ1-2; D not certain. This specimen consisted of CD4+ T cells from blood, obtained at baseline. CDR3 bases: TGTGCCAGCAGTGAATTAGGGTACGGCTACACCTTC. Protein sequence: CASSELGYGYTF.